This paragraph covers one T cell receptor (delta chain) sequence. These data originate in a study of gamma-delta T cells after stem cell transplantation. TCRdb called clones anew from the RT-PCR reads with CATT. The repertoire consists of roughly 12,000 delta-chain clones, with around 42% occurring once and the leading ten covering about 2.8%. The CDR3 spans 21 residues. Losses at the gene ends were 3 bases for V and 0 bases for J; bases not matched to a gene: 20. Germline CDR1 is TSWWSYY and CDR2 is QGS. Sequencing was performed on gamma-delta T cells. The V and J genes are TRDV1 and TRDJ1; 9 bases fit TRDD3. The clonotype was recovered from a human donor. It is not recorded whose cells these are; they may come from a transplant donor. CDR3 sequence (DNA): TGTGCTCTTGGGGACCGATCCCCTTTCCTACTGGGGGACGCCCACACCGATAAACTCATCTTT. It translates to CALGDRSPFLLGDAHTDKLIF.